This T cell receptor beta chain was profiled in a study of T cell changes during pregnancy in multiple sclerosis (dated by TCRdb to about 2019). Context from the whole study: In women with multiple sclerosis, the researchers looked at how the T cell repertoire shifted as pregnancy progressed.

This clone was recorded only once. Its target antigen remains unknown. Base qualities are not at hand, and no much larger clone is one base apart. The library was made by the immunoSEQ multiplex PCR assay. Imported from immuneACCESS, the table was reduced by TCRdb to in-frame sequences with V and J called. These copies leave out some clones; in studies compared against another copy, an unresolved V gene accounts for under half, and the cause of the remainder is not known. Across this sample there are tens of thousands of clones, with 90% to 95% seen only once. In total, the top ten clones hold around 7% of the sample. Trimming removed 4 bases from V and 3 bases from J, leaving 22 bases between the germline ends. The germline V gene encodes CDR1 PRHDT and CDR2 FYEKMQ (reference sequence). The CDR3 runs 17 residues from the cysteine to the phenylalanine. The retained sequence is limited to the CDR3, 51 bases, with the frame set at the first base.

The sequence was obtained from a female donor with multiple sclerosis, enrolled in a pregnancy study. The receptor chain draws on TRBV13 and TRBJ2-7, and TRBD1 may be the D gene, going by 5 matching bases. Source: CD8+ T cells from peripheral blood mononuclear cells, taken in the third trimester of pregnancy. For the CDR3, the sequence is CASSSRGGPTVDYEQYF. At the DNA level, the sequence is TGTGCCAGCAGCTCCAGAGGTGGGCCGACAGTAGACTACGAGCAGTACTTC.